This TCR beta chain was documented in a study of CD8 T cells in ankylosing spondylitis (dated by TCRdb to the late 2010s). Turning to the overall study: The study set out to find disease-linked TCR variants by profiling T cell receptor beta repertoires in ankylosing spondylitis patients and healthy donors. Peripheral blood was sampled, and synovial fluid was additionally collected from ankylosing spondylitis patients. The whole study cohort included about a hundred healthy donors and 25 or so ankylosing spondylitis patients.

In this sample, this clonotype turned up many times. Its antigen remains unidentified. Base qualities are not recorded, but no much larger clone differs from it by a single base. Sequenced on an Illumina HiSeq 2500. Quantitative 5'-RACE with molecular barcodes was used to prepare TCR beta libraries. The source study handled its data this way. Disease-linked TCR variants were identified with a new computational method built on a probabilistic model of VDJ rearrangement. TCRdb reran the public reads through fastp at Q25 and MiXCR, keeping productive beta chains. Every CDR3 protein is listed once, alongside the most common genes and DNA of its rows. TCRdb, not the authors, supplied the V and J calls. The sample table contains about 240,000 distinct CDR3 sequences; only one count was recorded for approximately 10% of them. The top ten clonotypes cover 2.6% of the sample. Study-level results and caveats: The disease-linked clones were reported to be significantly enriched in matched synovial fluid samples from ankylosing spondylitis patients. Blood from ankylosing spondylitis patients appeared to be characterized by a TCR beta motif made up of several highly homologous amino acid variants. Some motif variants had previously been reported in the synovial fluid and blood of reactive arthritis patients, which suggests shared mechanisms of disease initiation. The disease-linked clones showed a CD8+ phenotype and occurred at relatively low frequencies in peripheral blood.

For CDR1 and CDR2, the germline V gene lists SGHRS and YFSETQ. Its CDR3 holds 15 amino acids, cysteine through phenylalanine. Just CDR3 DNA is preserved here, 45 bases in frame from base 1. Trimmed from V: 3 bases; trimmed from J: 6 bases; junction bases lacking a gene match: 8. This sequence uses TRBV5-1 and TRBJ2-1, with 8 bases in between that match TRBD1. Sequencing was performed on blood, either unsorted or a sorted T cell fraction (not recorded which). The receptor was derived from a male donor with ankylosing spondylitis or in good health (not recorded which). The CDR3 protein is CASSSTGVEANEQFF. The DNA is TGCGCCAGCAGCTCGACAGGGGTAGAGGCCAATGAGCAGTTCTTC.